The rows below give T cell receptor beta chains drawn from one sample of a study of control samples from healthy donors and cancer patients. Clones were sequenced by immunoSEQ multiplex PCR, and TCRdb holds only the in-frame ones, with some missing. The sample has about 160,000 clones, approximately 90% seen once. The sequenced material came from blood. All receptors come from a young man in good health. Both conserved end residues are part of each CDR3. D genes are given only for firm matches. The size entry is marked missing in some rows and otherwise reads once, few, many or a size class.

NA	NA	TRBV6-5	TRBJ2-7	TGTGCCAGCAGTTTGATGTTTGGCGACGAGCAGTACTTC	CASSLMFGDEQYF
NA	TRBD1	TRBV27	TRBJ2-7	TGTGCCAGGGAGGACAGGGCATACTACGAGCAGTACTTC	CAREDRAYYEQYF
NA	TRBD1	TRBV5-1	TRBJ2-7	TGCGCCAGCAGCTTAGGGGGGACAGGGGGCTACGAGCAGTACTTC	CASSLGGTGGYEQYF
NA	NA	TRBV7-9	TRBJ1-5	TGTGCCAGCAGCTTGACAGCGCATCAGCCCCAGCATTTT	CASSLTAHQPQHF
NA	NA	TRBV21-1	TRBJ2-1	TGTGCCAGCAGCAAAGGGAGAGAGGGAAATGAGCAGTTCTTC	CASSKGREGNEQFF
once	NA	TRBV7-2	TRBJ2-1	TGTGCCAGCAGCTTAGGGGGAGGACGGTTTTACAATGAGCAGTTCTTC	CASSLGGGRFYNEQFF
NA	TRBD1	TRBV28	TRBJ1-2	TGTGCCAGCAGTTTGACAGGGAGAGTTGATGGCTACACCTTC	CASSLTGRVDGYTF
NA	NA	TRBV3-1/TRBV3-2	TRBJ1-5	TGTGCCAGCAGCAACGGGGGCGGCAGTAGCAATCAGCCCCAGCATTTT	CASSNGGGSSNQPQHF
NA	TRBD2	TRBV4-3	TRBJ2-3	TGCGCCAGCAGCCAAAAAGGGGGGACCGGGACTAGCGGGAGGGACACAGATACGCAGTATTTT	CASSQKGGTGTSGRDTDTQYF
once	NA	TRBV19	TRBJ1-2	TGTGCCAGTAAAAGGCTGTATATAGGTGGCTACACCTTC	CASKRLYIGGYTF
NA	NA	TRBV11-2	TRBJ1-3	TGTGCCAGCAGGCAGGACACCTCTGGAAACACCATATATTTT	CASRQDTSGNTIYF
few	NA	TRBV5-1	TRBJ2-7	TGCGCCAGCAGTAACCTAGGACCCCACGAGCAGTACTTC	CASSNLGPHEQYF
NA	TRBD2	TRBV19	TRBJ2-3	TGTGCCAGTAGTACCCCTAGCGGGGGGTTCGCAGATACGCAGTATTTT	CASSTPSGGFADTQYF